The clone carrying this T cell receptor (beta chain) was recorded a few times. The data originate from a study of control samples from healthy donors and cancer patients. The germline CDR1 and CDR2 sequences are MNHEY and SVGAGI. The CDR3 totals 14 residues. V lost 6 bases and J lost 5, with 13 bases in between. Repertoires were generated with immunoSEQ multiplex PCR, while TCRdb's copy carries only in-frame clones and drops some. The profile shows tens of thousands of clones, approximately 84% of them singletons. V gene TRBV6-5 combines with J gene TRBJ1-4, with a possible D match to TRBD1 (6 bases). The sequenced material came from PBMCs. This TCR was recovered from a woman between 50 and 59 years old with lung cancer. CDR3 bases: TGTGCCAGCAGGCAAGGGGGGGGGAATGAAAAACTGTTTTTT. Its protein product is CASRQGGGNEKLFF.